Following are 16 T cell receptor beta chains from one sample sequenced in a study of cytomegalovirus exposure and HLA in healthy donors. Data came from immunoSEQ multiplex PCR; TCRdb stores just in-frame clones and leaves some out. The data show 90,000 to 150,000 clones, 88% seen once. Sample: PBMCs. Receptors were obtained from a woman aged 18-29 years in good health and CMV-seropositive.

V is TRBV5-1 and J is TRBJ2-3; maybe TRBD2 (5 bases). Looked up from germline, CDR1 is SGHRS and CDR2 is YFSETQ. The CDR3 totals 15 residues. V lost 0 bases to trimming and J lost 3 bases, with 11 bases between them. The CDR3 nucleotides read TGCGCCAGCAGCTTGGCAGTGGGAGCGACAGATACGCAGTATTTT. It yields the protein CASSLAVGATDTQYF.

The rearrangement uses TRBV4-1 and TRBJ2-5, with 8 positions matching TRBD2. Germline loops: CDR1 MGHRA, CDR2 YSYEKL. CDR3 length equals 16 residues. Trimming took 0 bases from V and 5 from J; bases not matched to a gene: 8. The CDR3 loop reads CASSQDISGVGETQYF. The CDR3 region has the DNA TGCGCCAGCAGCCAAGATATTAGCGGGGTGGGGGAGACCCAGTACTTC.

V usage is TRBV9 and J usage is TRBJ2-1; D unclear. Looked up from germline, CDR1 is SGDLS and CDR2 is YYNGEE. Deletions cut 0 bases from V and 5 bases from J, with 3 bases between. The CDR3 sequence is 12 residues long. In nucleotides, the CDR3 is TGTGCCAGCAGCGTAGCCGACAATGAGCAGTTCTTC. Translation gives CASSVADNEQFF. Full variable domain (rest looked up from reference TRBV9 and TRBJ2-1): DSGVTQTPKHLITATGQRVTLRCSPRSGDLSVYWYQQSLDQGLQFLIQYYNGEERAKGNILERFSAQQFPDLHSELNLSSLELGDSALYFCASSVADNEQFFGPGTRLTVL.

This clone was seen only a few times. This chain connects TRBV7-8 to TRBJ1-2; 8 bases line up with TRBD1. Trimming removed 6 bases from V and 8 bases from J; junction bases left unmatched: 8. Looked up from germline, CDR1 is SGHVS and CDR2 is FQNEAQ. CDR3 length: 13 residues. The CDR3 sequence is CASSLAGTGGYTF. Here the CDR3 DNA reads TGTGCCAGCAGTCTAGCCGGGACAGGAGGCTACACCTTC. Full variable domain (outside the CDR3, taken from reference TRBV7-8 and TRBJ1-2): GAGVSQSPRYKVAKRGQDVALRCDPISGHVSLFWYQQALGQGPEFLTYFQNEAQLDKSGLPSDRFFAERPEGSVSTLKIQRTQQEDSAVYLCASSLAGTGGYTFGSGTRLTVV.

This clone was recorded once. The CDR3 coding sequence is TGTGCCAGTAGTATAGATAACCCCCCGGCGCGGGGGAATGAGCAGTTCTTC. It codes for CASSIDNPPARGNEQFF. The V call is TRBV19, the J call TRBJ2-1; 7 bases are shared with TRBD2. The CDR3 runs 17 residues. The junction had 12 bases not matched to a gene; V was cut back by 0 bases and J by 7 bases. Germline lookup yields CDR1 LNHDA and CDR2 SQIVND (reference sequence).

The chain is built from TRBV28 and TRBJ1-1; the match to TRBD1 covers 8 bases. Per the germline V gene, CDR1 is MDHEN and CDR2 is SYDVKM. The CDR3 spans 13 residues. V lost 10 bases and J lost 4; bases outside the gene matches: 8. CDR3 in amino acids: CATQGQGPTEAFF. CDR3 bases: TGTGCCACGCAAGGACAGGGCCCCACTGAAGCTTTCTTT.

The chain uses TRBV7-2 and TRBJ1-5; D not resolved. Trimming removed 7 bases from V and 1 base from J, with 14 bases in between. This CDR3 region has 15 residues. CDR1 and CDR2 from the germline V gene are SGHTA and FQGNSA. The chain's CDR3 is CASNEATGSNQPQHF. The CDR3 DNA reads TGTGCCAGCAACGAAGCGACGGGAAGCAATCAGCCCCAGCATTTT.

In this sample, this clone turned up a few times. The gene calls are TRBV6-6 and TRBJ2-7; 8 positions agree with TRBD1. The CDR3 length is 14 residues. Germline CDR1 reads MNHNY; CDR2 reads SVGAGI (reference sequence). After removal of 2 bases from V and 2 bases from J, the junction contained 2 bases not matched to a gene. CDR3 amino acids: CASSYPGQAYEQYF. The CDR3 nucleotides read TGTGCCAGCAGTTACCCGGGACAGGCCTACGAGCAGTACTTC.

This sequence joins TRBV7-9 and TRBJ1-2; D is uncertain. CDR3 length: 13 amino acids. The V end lost 3 bases, the J end lost 3 bases, and 8 bases lay between the germline ends. CDR1 and CDR2 (germline): SEHNR, FQNEAQ (reference sequence). The CDR3 DNA reads TGTGCCAGCAGCTTTGTAGGAGACTATGGCTACACCTTC. It is translated as CASSFVGDYGYTF.

The V gene is TRBV13, the J gene TRBJ1-1; D may be TRBD1 (6 bases). This CDR3 has 20 amino acids. Germline V gives CDR1 PRHDT, CDR2 FYEKMQ (reference sequence). Trimming left V 5 bases short and J 3 bases short, with 31 bases between. CDR3 protein: CASSASRKTGHKAGDTEAFF. DNA for the CDR3: TGTGCCAGCAGCGCCAGCCGAAAGACGGGACACAAGGCGGGGGACACTGAAGCTTTCTTT.

This chain uses TRBV6-1 with TRBJ1-1; D not resolved. V dropped 2 bases and J dropped 10 bases, with 14 bases sitting between them. CDR1 and CDR2 from the germline V gene are MNHNS and SASEGT. CDR3 length: 13 amino acids. The chain's CDR3 is CASSEFASGRAFF. CDR3 in DNA: TGTGCCAGCAGTGAATTTGCATCAGGCCGAGCTTTCTTT.

The chain joins TRBV9 to TRBJ2-3, with D possibly being TRBD1 (5 bases). This CDR3 comprises 16 residues. CDR1 and CDR2 from the germline V gene are SGDLS and YYNGEE. V lost 0 bases, J lost 6 bases, and 17 bases lay in between. The CDR3 DNA sequence: TGTGCCAGCAGCGTAGAGGTCCAGGGCACGGAGGATACGCAGTATTTT. Translation: CASSVEVQGTEDTQYF.

The chain combines TRBV14 with TRBJ2-1; 11 positions agree with TRBD2. Germline assignment: CDR1 SGHDN and CDR2 FVKESK. V shed 6 bases, J shed 3 bases, and the junction held 4 bases outside the gene matches. This CDR3 is built from 15 residues. CDR3 sequence: CASRSTSGSYNEQFF. The CDR3 nucleotides are TGTGCCAGCAGAAGTACTAGCGGGAGCTACAATGAGCAGTTCTTC.

The rearrangement links TRBV7-3 to TRBJ2-3; D gene unclear. Germline assignment: CDR1 SGHTA and CDR2 FQGTGA. This CDR3 has 16 amino acids. V lost 3 bases and J lost 6, with 19 bases in between. The CDR3 here is CASSFSVGSLYDTQYF. CDR3 bases: TGTGCCAGCAGCTTTTCGGTCGGGTCTTTATACGATACGCAGTATTTT.

The chain combines TRBV30 with TRBJ1-1; 7 bases align to TRBD1. J was trimmed by 1 base and V by 4 bases; bases with no gene match: 3. The CDR3 sequence is 13 residues long. Germline V CDR1 and CDR2: GTSNPN, SVGIG (reference sequence). CDR3 region: CAWTGTENTEAFF. CDR3 bases: TGTGCCTGGACCGGGACAGAGAACACTGAAGCTTTCTTT.

This chain connects TRBV11-3 to TRBJ2-7; weak D call: TRBD2 (5 bases). Per germline, CDR1 SGHNT and CDR2 YENEEA. There are 13 residues in the CDR3. With 5 bases removed from V and 5 bases from J, the gap between germline ends came to 13 bases. CDR3 nucleotides: TGTGCCAGCAGCACTAGACCAGCCCACGAGCAGTACTTC. Its protein is CASSTRPAHEQYF.